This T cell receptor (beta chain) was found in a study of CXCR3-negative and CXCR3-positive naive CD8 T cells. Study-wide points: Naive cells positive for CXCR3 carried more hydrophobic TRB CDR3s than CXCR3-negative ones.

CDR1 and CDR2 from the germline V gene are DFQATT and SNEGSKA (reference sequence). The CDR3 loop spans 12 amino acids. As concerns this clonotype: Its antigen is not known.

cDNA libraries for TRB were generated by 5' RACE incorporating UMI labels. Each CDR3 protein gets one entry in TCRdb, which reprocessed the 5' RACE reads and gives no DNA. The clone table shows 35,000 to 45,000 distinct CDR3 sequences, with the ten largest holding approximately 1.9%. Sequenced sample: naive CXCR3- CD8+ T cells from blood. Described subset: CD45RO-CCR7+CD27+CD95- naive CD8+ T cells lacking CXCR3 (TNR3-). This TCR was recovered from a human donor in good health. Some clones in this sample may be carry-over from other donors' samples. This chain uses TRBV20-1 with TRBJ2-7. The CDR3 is CSARMIAYEQYF.